These 32 T cell receptor beta chains share one sample of origin, sequenced in a study of T cells in Graves' hyperthyroidism and ophthalmopathy. TCR beta CDR3 regions were amplified from RNA. Using the HTBI primer set, a first-round RT-PCR was run on the TCR CDR3. TCRdb passed the multiplex PCR reads through MiXCR, listing each CDR3 protein once. Counted here are fewer than 800,000 distinct CDR3 sequences, 15% to 20% occurring once; the ten biggest clones make up around 7.7%. The sample comprised blood. The origin of the receptors is a man aged 18 to 29 with Graves' hyperthyroidism.

This clonotype was counted ten times or more. CDR3: CASSLAPNRGKLFF. The CDR3 DNA sequence: TGTGCCAGCAGTTTAGCCCCTAACAGGGGAAAACTGTTTTTT. V and J are TRBV12-3 or TRBV12-4 and TRBJ1-4, with 7 bases lining up with TRBD1. J was trimmed by 10 bases and V by 0 bases; bases with no gene match: 5. This CDR3 has 14 residues.

This clonotype was recorded many times. The chain recombines TRBV7-2 with TRBJ2-3; 7 positions agree with TRBD1. V lost 0 bases, J lost 6 bases, and 6 bases stayed unmatched. The CDR3 is 15 amino acids. Per the germline V gene, CDR1 is SGHTA and CDR2 is FQGNSA. The CDR3 is CASSLAGTAGDTQYF. The CDR3 DNA sequence: TGTGCCAGCAGCTTAGCGGGGACAGCTGGGGATACGCAGTATTTT. The whole variable domain, filled in from reference TRBV7-2 and TRBJ2-3, reads GAGVSQSPSNKVTEKGKDVELRCDPISGHTALYWYRQSLGQGLEFLIYFQGNSAPDKSGLPSDRFSAERTGGSVSTLTIQRTQQEDSAVYLCASSLAGTAGDTQYFGPGTRLTVL.

The sample holds a few counts of this clonotype. The J gene is TRBJ2-3, the V gene TRBV20-1; D perhaps matches TRBD1 (5 bases). The J call could be wrong; TRBJ1-5 is a better fit for the DNA end. Germline V gene sequence: CDR1 DFQATT, CDR2 SNEGSKA (reference sequence). The CDR3 loop spans 15 amino acids. CDR3: CSALPKGRARDTQHF. The CDR3 DNA follows: TGCAGTGCTCTTCCTAAGGGGAGGGCAAGAGATACGCAGCATTTT.

This clonotype was observed at least ten times. The chain combines TRBV7-2 with TRBJ1-2; D remains unclear. The CDR3 has 13 amino acids. Trimming took off 2 bases at V and 2 bases at J, with 6 bases between the two ends. Germline CDR1 reads SGHTA; CDR2 reads FQGNSA. The CDR3 sequence: CASSLNRNYGYTF. As DNA, the CDR3 is TGTGCCAGCAGCTTAAACAGAAACTATGGCTACACCTTC.

The chain links TRBV12-5 to TRBJ2-7; D not resolved. The CDR3 extends over 12 amino acids. Germline lookup yields CDR1 LGHNT and CDR2 FRNRAP. V lost 2 bases and J lost 1, with 3 bases in between. CDR3 bases: TGTGCTAGTGGTTTGCCATCCTACGAGCAGTACTTC. Its translation is CASGLPSYEQYF.

V usage is TRBV20-1 and J usage is TRBJ2-1; TRBD2 might be the D (6 bases). Trimming took 4 bases from V and 8 from J, leaving 15 bases between them. The CDR3 length is 13 residues. CDR1 is DFQATT, CDR2 SNEGSKA, per germline (reference sequence). CDR3 sequence (DNA): TGCAGTGCTATTATGTGGCGGGGATATGAGCAGTTCTTC. Translation: CSAIMWRGYEQFF.

In its sample, this clonotype was seen once. The chain couples TRBV6-1 to TRBJ2-7; 9 bases are a match to TRBD2. The V and J ends lost 5 bases and 7 bases, in that order; junction bases with no gene match: 12. The germline gives CDR1 MNHNS, CDR2 SASEGT. The CDR3 has 15 residues. The CDR3, as DNA: TGTGCCAGCAGTCTCGCGGCTAGCGGGGCGGGGGAGCAGTACTTC. Translated, it gives CASSLAASGAGEQYF.

This clonotype has just one count. In DNA, the CDR3 is TGTGCCAGCAGTATTAGACAGGGATTAGTTGAAAACATTCAGTACTTC. Translating gives CASSIRQGLVENIQYF. The rearrangement uses TRBV2 and TRBJ2-4, with 7 nucleotides matching TRBD1. The CDR3 is 16 amino acids. V shed 5 bases and J 5 bases; nucleotides not matched to a gene: 12. Germline V gene data show CDR1 as SNHLY and CDR2 as FYNNEI.

V gene TRBV2 combines with J gene TRBJ1-1, with 8 nucleotides matching TRBD1. Germline CDR1 SNHLY, CDR2 FYNNEI. The CDR3 totals 14 residues. V gave up 4 bases and J gave up 3 bases; unmatched junction bases: 4. CDR3 amino acids: CASSGHRGDTEAFF. The CDR3 DNA is TGTGCCAGCAGTGGTCACAGGGGGGACACTGAAGCTTTCTTT.

The chain carries TRBV19 and TRBJ2-5; 8 bases line up with TRBD1. Germline CDR1 is LNHDA and CDR2 is SQIVND (reference sequence). Trimming took 4 bases from V and 5 from J; bases not matched to a gene: 9. The CDR3 is 15 residues long. CDR3 loop: CASSRTGSKGETQYF. The CDR3 DNA reads as TGTGCCAGTAGTAGGACAGGGAGTAAAGGGGAGACCCAGTACTTC.

This clonotype was seen ten or more times. This sequence joins TRBV3-1 and TRBJ1-5, with 9 positions matching TRBD1. Unmatched junction bases numbered 5, after V lost 4 bases and J lost 7 bases. The CDR3 consists of 14 residues. Germline V gene data show CDR1 as LGHDT and CDR2 as YNNKEL (reference sequence). The CDR3 reads CASSLTGGQQPQHF. The CDR3 DNA is TGTGCCAGCAGCCTTACAGGGGGCCAGCAGCCCCAGCATTTT.

This clonotype came up many times. The chain joins TRBV7-9 to TRBJ1-1; D is uncertain. V lost 3 bases to trimming and J lost 1 base, with 12 bases between them. The CDR3 is made up of 15 amino acids. Per germline, CDR1 SEHNR and CDR2 FQNEAQ (reference sequence). The DNA for the CDR3 is TGTGCCAGCAGCTTCCGCAGTCGGGGGAACACTGAAGCTTTCTTT. It yields the protein CASSFRSRGNTEAFF.

This clonotype was counted ten times or more. The chain recombines TRBV29-1 with TRBJ2-1, with TRBD2 matching 9 bases. Germline assignment: CDR1 SQVTM and CDR2 ANQGSEA. The CDR3 totals 14 residues. The V and J ends lost 3 bases and 10 bases, in that order; junction bases with no gene match: 10. CDR3 sequence reads: CSVDGTSRLLEQFF. Written as DNA, the CDR3 is TGCAGCGTTGATGGGACTAGCAGGCTTCTAGAGCAGTTCTTC.

This clonotype was detected ten times or more. V and J are TRBV29-1 and TRBJ1-3; D call uncertain. CDR1 and CDR2 (germline): SQVTM, ANQGSEA. The CDR3 has 14 residues. The V gene lost 6 bases and the J gene lost 4 bases, with 16 bases spanning the gap. Written as DNA, the CDR3 is TGCAGCGTCAAACGGACCTCCGGGGGAAACACCATATATTTT. Its protein is CSVKRTSGGNTIYF.

This clonotype was seen repeatedly, ten times or more. This rearrangement joins TRBV10-3 to TRBJ2-3; D is perhaps TRBD2 (6 bases). Trimming pared 0 bases from V and 1 base from J, leaving 11 bases between. From germline, CDR1 is ENHRY and CDR2 SYGVKD. The CDR3 covers 16 residues. As DNA, the CDR3 is TGTGCCATCAGTGAGTCCCAAATAGCGGGCACAGATACGCAGTATTTT. Translated: CAISESQIAGTDTQYF.

CDR3 protein: CASSKIASTDTQYF. CDR3 DNA sequence: TGTGCCAGTAGTAAGATAGCGTCGACAGATACGCAGTATTTT. The chain couples TRBV19 to TRBJ2-3; TRBD2 might be the D (5 bases). Trimming cost V 4 bases and J 3 bases, with 11 bases left between them. The CDR3 consists of 14 residues. From germline, CDR1 is LNHDA and CDR2 SQIVND (reference sequence).

The J gene is TRBJ2-7, the V gene TRBV29-1, with 8 bases identical to TRBD2. The length of the CDR3 is 13 residues. Germline lookup yields CDR1 SQVTM and CDR2 ANQGSEA. J gave up 4 bases and V 5 bases, and 7 bases lay outside the gene matches. CDR3 region: CSVSPGLEYEQYF. In nucleotides, the CDR3 is TGCAGCGTTTCTCCGGGACTAGAATACGAGCAGTACTTC.

The chain joins TRBV4-2 to TRBJ2-7, with TRBD2 matching over 9 bases. The germline gives CDR1 LGHNA, CDR2 YNFKEQ. The CDR3 extends over 17 amino acids. V lost 5 bases and J lost 7; bases outside the gene matches: 18. The CDR3 DNA reads TGTGCCAGCAGCGCCCGATCGGGGTTAGCGGGAGAAGAAGAGCAGTACTTC. Translation gives CASSARSGLAGEEEQYF.

As to this clonotype: A read error may be the cause here, since a much bigger clone is one base away. The chain combines TRBV12-3 or TRBV12-4 with TRBJ2-2; D is ambiguous. The CDR3 runs to 12 residues. Deletions cut 6 bases from V and 3 bases from J, with 5 bases between. The CDR3 protein is CASRWDTGELFF. The CDR3 bases are TGTGCCAGCAGGTGGGACACCGGGGAGCTGTTTTTT.

This clonotype was observed a handful of times. This chain uses TRBV30 with TRBJ2-3; 7 positions match TRBD2. The V and J ends lost 5 bases and 2 bases, in that order; junction bases with no gene match: 4. This CDR3 spans 13 amino acids. CDR1 is GTSNPN, CDR2 SVGIG, per germline (reference sequence). The CDR3 DNA follows: TGTGCCTGGGCTAGCGGAGACACAGATACGCAGTATTTT. This encodes CAWASGDTDTQYF.

The chain combines TRBV7-2 with TRBJ2-6, with D perhaps matching TRBD1 (6 bases). Germline V gene lookup returns CDR1 SGHTA and CDR2 FQGNSA. The ends were cut back, 5 bases at V and 2 bases at J, with 13 bases in the middle. The CDR3 is 16 residues long. The CDR3 DNA reads as TGTGCCAGCAGCCTAGGACAGTTGGCTGGGGCCAACGTCCTGACTTTC. It translates to CASSLGQLAGANVLTF.

This clonotype was seen only a few times. The chain joins TRBV3-1 to TRBJ2-5; 8 nucleotides match TRBD2. J lost 5 bases, V lost 1 base, and 9 bases had no gene match. This CDR3 has 16 amino acids. Germline V gene sequence: CDR1 LGHDT, CDR2 YNNKEL (reference sequence). CDR3 coding DNA: TGTGCCAGCAGCCAAGGTCCTACGGGAGGGCTGGAGACCCAGTACTTC. Translating gives CASSQGPTGGLETQYF.

This clonotype was seen a few times. The rearrangement uses TRBV18 and TRBJ1-1; perhaps TRBD1 as D (6 bases). Germline V gene lookup returns CDR1 KGHSH and CDR2 LQKENI. Trimming shortened V by 2 bases and J by 3 bases, and 13 bases separated the two germline ends. The CDR3 is 15 residues long. CDR3 sequence reads: CASSPDPGAYTEAFF. The CDR3 DNA sequence: TGTGCCAGCTCACCAGATCCGGGGGCGTACACTGAAGCTTTCTTT.

The CDR3: CASDRDFTYEQYF. The CDR3 DNA sequence: TGCGCCAGCGACCGGGACTTCACCTACGAGCAGTACTTC. The genes are TRBV4-3 and TRBJ2-7, with D perhaps matching TRBD2 (6 bases). V lost 8 bases and J 2 bases, leaving 13 bases between the germline ends. The CDR3 loop spans 13 amino acids. Germline V gene sequence: CDR1 LGHNA, CDR2 YSLEER.

This clonotype turned up a few times. An end of the junction differs from the germline gene, which may be a read error. The rearrangement joins TRBV6-1 to TRBJ2-2, with TRBD2 identical over 11 bases. This CDR3 comprises 14 residues. Looked up from germline, CDR1 is MNHNS and CDR2 is SASEGT. Written as DNA, the CDR3 is TGTGCCAGCGCCACTAGCGGGAGTGGGGGGGAGCCGTTTTTT. Translated, it gives CASATSGSGGEPFF.

This clonotype was counted ten times or more. The rearrangement joins TRBV28 to TRBJ2-7; 8 bases match TRBD1. The CDR3 covers 15 residues. Germline CDR1 reads MDHEN; CDR2 reads SYDVKM. V shed 4 bases, J shed 3 bases, and the junction held 8 bases outside the gene matches. This CDR3 reads CASSSGQGTYYEQYF. Here the CDR3 DNA reads TGTGCCAGCAGTTCCGGACAGGGAACTTACTACGAGCAGTACTTC. The whole variable domain, filled in from reference TRBV28 and TRBJ2-7, reads DVKVTQSSRYLVKRTGEKVFLECVQDMDHENMFWYRQDPGLGLRLIYFSYDVKMKEKGDIPEGYSVSREKKERFSLILESASTNQTSMYLCASSSGQGTYYEQYFGPGTRLTVT.

A few counts support this clonotype. The chain uses TRBV3-1 and TRBJ1-5; D call uncertain. Trimming took off 2 bases at V and 5 bases at J, with 7 bases between the two ends. Looked up from germline, CDR1 is LGHDT and CDR2 is YNNKEL (reference sequence). The CDR3 length is 13 residues. The CDR3 loop is CASSQFFDQPQHF. CDR3 DNA: TGTGCCAGCAGCCAATTCTTCGATCAGCCCCAGCATTTT.

This clonotype was counted many times. The chain carries TRBV10-2 and TRBJ2-7; TRBD2 is a possible D gene (7 bases). CDR1 is WSHSY, CDR2 SAAADI, per germline. V gave up 5 bases and J gave up 4 bases, with 15 bases separating them. This CDR3 region has 14 residues. The CDR3 loop reads CASSFGGQGYEQYF. Written as DNA, the CDR3 is TGCGCCAGCAGTTTCGGGGGGCAAGGTTACGAGCAGTACTTC.

This clonotype was seen only a few times. This chain uses TRBV18 with TRBJ1-6, with D unclear. The CDR3 is made up of 16 amino acids. Per the germline V gene, CDR1 is KGHSH and CDR2 is LQKENI. Trimming left V 1 base short and J 8 bases short, with 15 bases between. The CDR3: CASSPQPTRRDSPLHF. CDR3 in DNA: TGTGCCAGCTCACCACAACCGACCCGCCGGGATTCACCCCTCCACTTT.

Many counts were recorded for this clonotype. The chain carries TRBV28 and TRBJ2-2, with TRBD1 matching over 7 bases. This CDR3 is 14 amino acids long. Germline CDR1 is MDHEN and CDR2 is SYDVKM. J was trimmed by 7 bases and V by 4 bases; bases with no gene match: 6. For the CDR3, the DNA is TGTGCCAGCAGTTCATACAGGGGTGGCGGGGAGCTGTTTTTT. Amino acid sequence: CASSSYRGGGELFF. The variable domain in full, with the rest retrieved from reference TRBV28 and TRBJ2-2, is DVKVTQSSRYLVKRTGEKVFLECVQDMDHENMFWYRQDPGLGLRLIYFSYDVKMKEKGDIPEGYSVSREKKERFSLILESASTNQTSMYLCASSSYRGGGELFFGEGSRLTVL.

This chain joins TRBV20-1 and TRBJ1-3; possibly TRBD1 for D (6 bases). Between the trimmed V and J ends, which lost 6 bases and 0 bases, there was a span of 15 bases. Per germline, CDR1 DFQATT and CDR2 SNEGSKA (reference sequence). The CDR3 runs to 15 residues. The DNA for the CDR3 is TGCAGTGCGATGGCAGGGGTGAGCTCTGGAAACACCATATATTTT. Its protein is CSAMAGVSSGNTIYF.

The chain recombines TRBV19 with TRBJ2-1; perhaps D is TRBD1 or TRBD2 (5 bases each). The CDR3 is made up of 13 amino acids. Germline values: CDR1 LNHDA, CDR2 SQIVND (reference sequence). V gave up 4 bases and J gave up 6 bases, with 10 bases separating them. The CDR3 region has the DNA TGTGCCAGTAGTAGGGGGAGTAGCAATGAGCAGTTCTTC. Protein: CASSRGSSNEQFF.